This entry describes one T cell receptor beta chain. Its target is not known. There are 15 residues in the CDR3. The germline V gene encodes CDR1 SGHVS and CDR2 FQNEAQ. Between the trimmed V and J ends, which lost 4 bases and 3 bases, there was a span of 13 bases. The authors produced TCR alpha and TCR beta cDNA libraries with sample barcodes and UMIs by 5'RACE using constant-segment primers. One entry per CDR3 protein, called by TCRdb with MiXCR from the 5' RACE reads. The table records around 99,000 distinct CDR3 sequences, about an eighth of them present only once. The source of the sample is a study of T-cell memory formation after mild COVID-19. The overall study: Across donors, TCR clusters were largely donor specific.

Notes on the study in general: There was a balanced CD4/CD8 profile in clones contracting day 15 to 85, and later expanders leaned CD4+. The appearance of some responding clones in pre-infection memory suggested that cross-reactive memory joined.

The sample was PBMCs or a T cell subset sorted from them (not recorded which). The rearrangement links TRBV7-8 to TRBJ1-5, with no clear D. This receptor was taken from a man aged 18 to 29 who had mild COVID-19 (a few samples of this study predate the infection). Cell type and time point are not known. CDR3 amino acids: CASSWGGSLNQPQHF. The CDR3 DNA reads TGTGCCAGCAGCTGGGGAGGGTCGCTCAATCAGCCCCAGCATTTT.